The TCR beta chain described here comes from a study of graft-versus-host responses after intestinal transplantation (dated by TCRdb to the early 2020s). Background on the whole study: The transplants that recipients received were multivisceral, liver-intestinal, or isolated intestinal. Anti-thymocyte globulin induction was given to all recipients, followed by maintenance tacrolimus and steroids for 3 to 4 years. Bulk TCR-beta CDR3 sequencing was used to track graft-versus-host and host-versus-graft alloreactive T cell clones in the graft, circulation and bone marrow after intestinal transplantation. Alloreactive clones were identified by sequencing pre-transplant mixed lymphocyte reaction products and comparing these products with unstimulated pre-transplant donor and recipient T cells. The cohort enrolled about two dozen intestinal transplant recipients, one of whom was a retransplant, and 3 patients without pretransplant specimens were excluded. Donor T cell macrochimerism was defined as a peak of at least 4% donor T cells among recipient peripheral blood mononuclear cells. Instead of going to the commercial service, samples from a few later patients were sequenced in-house on an Illumina MiSeq and processed with MiXCR.

Findings and caveats that apply to the study as a whole: GvH clones were found in recipient bone marrow, and some of the GvH clones appeared earlier in ileal mucosa or blood, which is consistent with an intestinal mucosal origin. In the allografts of patients with donor T cell macrochimerism, GvH to HvG T cell clonal ratios were high. Early after transplant, peak levels of circulating GvH clones were associated with declines in HvG clones. Conclusions were limited by the relatively low number and heterogeneity of intestinal transplant patients.

The intended sense of this specimen's time point label: cells obtained before transplantation from donor or recipient. In the mixed lymphocyte reactions, roughly 200,000 CFSE-labeled pre-transplant responders were plated with roughly 200,000 irradiated violet-dye-labeled stimulators and cultured for 5 to 6 days. After the mixed lymphocyte reaction, proliferating CD3+CD4+CFSE-low and CD3+CD8+CFSE-low responder cells were FACS-sorted on a BD Influx sorter. Libraries came from the immunoSEQ multiplex PCR assay. For most patients, genomic DNA was isolated using the Qiagen DNeasy Blood and Tissue Kit and was shipped frozen to Adaptive Biotechnologies for TCR sequencing. Adaptive Biotechnologies carried out high-throughput TCR-beta CDR3 sequencing of genomic DNA for most patients. On the study's bioinformatics: TCR sequencing data for around 20 patients were retrieved from Adaptive's ImmunoSEQ software; a few other patients were processed with MiXCR and VDJtools. To correct CD4 versus CD8 sorting errors, sequences present in both subsets at a frequency ratio below 5:1 were removed. CDR3 nucleotide sequences shared by donor and recipient were removed because the origin of these sequences could not be assigned. At least 2-fold expansion over unstimulated cells and a minimum CFSE-low frequency of 0.002% (template counts) or 0.001% (read counts) were required for clones to be classified as alloreactive. Clones detected in sequenced pre-transplant spleen, lymph node, or MLR CFSE-low populations of the donor or recipient were defined as mappable. Cumulative frequency of alloreactive clones was calculated as a percentage of all sequences weighted by copy number. Imported from immuneACCESS, the table was reduced by TCRdb to in-frame sequences with V and J called. These copies leave out some clones; in studies compared against another copy, an unresolved V gene accounts for under half, and the cause of the remainder is not known. Clonal size and the V and J genes are those of that table, whereas D and trimming came from the DNA. For this sample the table gives several thousand clones, of which around 30% were detected only once. The ten most abundant clones make up approximately 4% of the sample.

This clone was observed a handful of times. One base away there is no much larger clone; base qualities are not given. This specimen consisted of alloreactive CD4+ T cells from a mixed lymphocyte reaction culture, obtained before transplantation. This specimen's cell subset or site label, interpreted: CFSE-low proliferating T cells sorted from approximately 6-day pre-transplant mixed lymphocyte reaction (GvH or HvG direction). The sequence came from a human patient who was an organ donor for intestinal transplantation.

The CDR3 region: CASSQQGNLLYEQYF. The DNA sequence follows: TGCGCCAGCAGTCAACAGGGGAACCTGCTCTACGAGCAGTACTTC. The sequence joins TRBV4-3 to TRBJ2-7; 7 central bases correspond to TRBD1. V has 6 bases trimmed and J has 3 bases trimmed; junction bases matching no gene number 11. The CDR3 goes from the cysteine to the phenylalanine over 15 residues. Solely the CDR3 DNA is kept, with 45 bases framed from the first base. The germline V gene supplies CDR1 LGHNA and CDR2 YSLEER.